This TCR beta chain was recorded in a study of shared clonotypes between healthy human individuals. Study summary: Per-donor plates numbered three CD4 naive, three CD4 memory, two CD8 naive and one CD8 memory. Overall study results and limits: The sharing of approximately 5.1% of naive CD4 clonotypes was seen across a handful of donors.

Germline lookup yields CDR1 MNHEY and CDR2 SMNVEV (reference sequence). CDR3 size: 19 residues. The ends lost 5 bases at V and 0 bases at J; junction bases unmatched: 14. Data came from immunoSEQ multiplex PCR; TCRdb stores just in-frame clones and leaves some out. This table has millions of clones, just over 90% appearing once. In regard to this clone: Its specificity is unknown.

Adult donors, all healthy and HIV-negative, had no recent acute infections or vaccinations. The study separated CD4+ cells into CD45RA+ naive and CD45RA-negative memory subsets. This receptor was identified in a man aged 18 to 35 in good health. Some clones in this sample may be carry-over from other donors' samples. V and J are TRBV27 and TRBJ2-3; 10 bases are shared with TRBD1. Sequencing was carried out using naive CD4+ T cells from PBMCs. Specified subset: CD45RA+ positively selected. Here the CDR3 reads CASSPQFSTGGESTDTQYF. As DNA, the CDR3 is TGTGCCAGCAGTCCCCAATTTTCGACAGGGGGCGAAAGCACAGATACGCAGTATTTT.